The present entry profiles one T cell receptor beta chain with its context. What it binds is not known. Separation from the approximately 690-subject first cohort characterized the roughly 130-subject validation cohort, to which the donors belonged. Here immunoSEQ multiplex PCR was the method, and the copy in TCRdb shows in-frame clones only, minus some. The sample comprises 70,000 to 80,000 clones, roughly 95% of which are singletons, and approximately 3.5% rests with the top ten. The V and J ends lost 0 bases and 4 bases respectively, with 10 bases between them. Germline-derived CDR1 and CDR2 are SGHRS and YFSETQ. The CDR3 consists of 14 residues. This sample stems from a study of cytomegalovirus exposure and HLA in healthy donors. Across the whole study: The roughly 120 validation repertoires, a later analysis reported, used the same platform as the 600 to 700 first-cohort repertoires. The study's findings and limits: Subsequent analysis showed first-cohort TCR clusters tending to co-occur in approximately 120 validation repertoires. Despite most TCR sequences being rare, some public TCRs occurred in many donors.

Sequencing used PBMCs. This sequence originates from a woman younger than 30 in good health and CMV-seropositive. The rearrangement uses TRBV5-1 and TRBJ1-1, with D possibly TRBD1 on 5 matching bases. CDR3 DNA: TGCGCCAGCAGCTTGGGGGGCGCGACCACTGAAGCTTTCTTT. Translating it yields CASSLGGATTEAFF.